A single TCR beta chain is shown here with its context. Cohort allocation depended upon clinical history that participants reported. In the authors' methods: Amplification from reference gene primers served as the basis for estimated nucleated cell counts. The assay was immunoSEQ multiplex PCR, and TCRdb's table has in-frame clones only and misses some. V and J calls and clone size are those listed in that table; D and trimming were worked out from the DNA. The sample consists of over 200,000 clones, roughly nine tenths of them appearing once. The data belong to a study of blood T cell repertoires in COVID-19. For the study at large: Two consecutive negative NP/OP PCR tests, clearance, or resolved symptoms defined Cohort 3 recovery.

The source is a woman in her 50s in a cohort exposed to, infected with or recovered from COVID-19 (not recorded which). Sequencing was carried out using PBMCs or T cells enriched from blood (not recorded which).

CDR3 in amino acids: CASSLTGRTEAFF. CDR3 bases: TGCGCCAGCAGCCTGACAGGGCGGACTGAAGCTTTCTTT. The chain is built from TRBV5-1 and TRBJ1-1; 7 nucleotides align to TRBD1. The germline CDR1 and CDR2 sequences are SGHRS and YFSETQ. The V segment lost 4 bases and the J segment 5 bases; nucleotides outside the gene matches: 5. CDR3 length equals 13 residues.